This TCR beta chain was found in a study of vaccination and CD4 T cells after COVID-19. Findings of the study overall: Spike mono-reactivity was found in 304 of 307 vaccine-specific clones from convalescent patients.

Documented treatment: approximately nine-day PBMC culture with coronavirus spike peptide pools or control peptides (ViraFEST assay). Peptide pool stimulation in ViraFEST expanded antigen-specific T cells, whose TCRs were then sequenced. The PCR-positive dates, March through December 2020, came before the US Alpha, Beta and Delta variants. Half-medium replacement with fresh IL-2 medium took place on days 3 and 7. An Oncomine TCR Beta short-read assay was used to sequence the DNA from cultured CD4+ T cells. TCRdb re-called the PCR reads with MiXCR, one entry per CDR3 protein. The table lists over 10,000 distinct CDR3 sequences, approximately 60% of them singletons. Losses at the gene ends were 6 bases for V and 7 bases for J; bases not matched to a gene: 9. The CDR3 runs to 14 residues. Germline lookup yields CDR1 MNHNS and CDR2 SASEGT. Comment on this clonotype: Its matching antigen is unknown.

The V gene is TRBV6-1, the J gene TRBJ1-5, with 7 bases fitting TRBD1. The sample comprised CD4+ T cells from blood, cultured in vitro. This TCR was sampled from a human donor who had recovered from COVID-19. The DNA for the CDR3 is TGTGCCAGCAGAAACAGGGGAGGGATCCAGCCCCAGCATTTT. It encodes CASRNRGGIQPQHF.